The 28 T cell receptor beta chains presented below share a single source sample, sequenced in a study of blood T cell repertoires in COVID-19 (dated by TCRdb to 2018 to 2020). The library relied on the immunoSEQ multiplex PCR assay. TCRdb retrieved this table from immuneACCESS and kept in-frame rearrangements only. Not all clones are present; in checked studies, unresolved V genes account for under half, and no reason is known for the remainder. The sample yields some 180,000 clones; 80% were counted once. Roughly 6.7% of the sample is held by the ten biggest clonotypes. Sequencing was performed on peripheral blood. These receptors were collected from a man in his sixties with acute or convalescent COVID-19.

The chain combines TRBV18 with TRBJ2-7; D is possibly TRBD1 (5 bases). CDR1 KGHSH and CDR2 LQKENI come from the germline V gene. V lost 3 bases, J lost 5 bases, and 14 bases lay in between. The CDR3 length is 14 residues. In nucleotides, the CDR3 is TGTGCCAGCTCACCTCAGGGTACAGAGGACGAGCAGTACTTC. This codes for CASSPQGTEDEQYF.

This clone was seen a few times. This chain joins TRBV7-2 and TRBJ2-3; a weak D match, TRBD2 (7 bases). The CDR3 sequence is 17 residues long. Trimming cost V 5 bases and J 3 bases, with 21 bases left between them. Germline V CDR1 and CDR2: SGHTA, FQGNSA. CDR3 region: CASSPASGGGLTDTQYF. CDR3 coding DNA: TGTGCCAGCAGCCCCGCCAGCGGCGGGGGCCTAACAGATACGCAGTATTTT.

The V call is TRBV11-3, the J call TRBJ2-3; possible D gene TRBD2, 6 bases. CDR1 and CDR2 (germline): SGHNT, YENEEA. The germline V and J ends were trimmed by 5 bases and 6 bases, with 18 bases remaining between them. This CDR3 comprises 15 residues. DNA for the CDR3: TGTGCCAGCAGCCCCGGGCGGGGCGATTGGGATACGCAGTATTTT. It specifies CASSPGRGDWDTQYF.

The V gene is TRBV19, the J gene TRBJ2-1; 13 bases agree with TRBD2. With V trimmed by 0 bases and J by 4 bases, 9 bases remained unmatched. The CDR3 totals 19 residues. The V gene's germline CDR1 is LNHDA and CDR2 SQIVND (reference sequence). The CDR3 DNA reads TGTGCCAGTAGTATAGATTCTCCAGCGGGACTAGCGGGATACAATGAGCAGTTCTTC. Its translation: CASSIDSPAGLAGYNEQFF. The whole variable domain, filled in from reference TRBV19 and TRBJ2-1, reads DGGITQSPKYLFRKEGQNVTLSCEQNLNHDAMYWYRQDPGQGLRLIYYSQIVNDFQKGDIAEGYSVSREKKESFPLTVTSAQKNPTAFYLCASSIDSPAGLAGYNEQFFGPGTRLTVL.

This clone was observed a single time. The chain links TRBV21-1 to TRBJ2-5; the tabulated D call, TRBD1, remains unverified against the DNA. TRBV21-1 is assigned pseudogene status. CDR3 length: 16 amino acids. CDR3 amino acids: CASSKIQTDRQETQYF. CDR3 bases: TGTGCCAGCAGCAAAATACAGACGGACAGACAAGAGACCCAGTACTTC.

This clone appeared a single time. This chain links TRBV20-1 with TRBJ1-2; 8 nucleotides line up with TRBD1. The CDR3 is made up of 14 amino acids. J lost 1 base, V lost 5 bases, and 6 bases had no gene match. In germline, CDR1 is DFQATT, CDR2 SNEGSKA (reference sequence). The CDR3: CSACDRGRNYGYTF. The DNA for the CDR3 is TGCAGTGCTTGTGACAGGGGTCGTAACTATGGCTACACCTTC.

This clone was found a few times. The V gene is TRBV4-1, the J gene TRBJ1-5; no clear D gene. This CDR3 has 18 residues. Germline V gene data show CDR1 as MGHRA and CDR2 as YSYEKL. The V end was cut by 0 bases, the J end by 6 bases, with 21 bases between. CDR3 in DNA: TGCGCCAGCAGCCAAGATCTCATCGGAGGGATTAATCGTCAGCCCCAGCATTTT. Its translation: CASSQDLIGGINRQPQHF.

As DNA, the CDR3 is TGTGCCAGCAGCTTTTCAGGGGCCCCTAATGAAAAACTGTTTTTT. Translated, it gives CASSFSGAPNEKLFF. The rearrangement uses TRBV5-4 and TRBJ1-4, with a tentative D call TRBD1 (6 bases). Germline values: CDR1 SGHNT, CDR2 YYREEE (reference sequence). The CDR3 covers 15 residues. Between the trimmed V and J ends, which lost 2 bases and 3 bases, there was a span of 11 bases.

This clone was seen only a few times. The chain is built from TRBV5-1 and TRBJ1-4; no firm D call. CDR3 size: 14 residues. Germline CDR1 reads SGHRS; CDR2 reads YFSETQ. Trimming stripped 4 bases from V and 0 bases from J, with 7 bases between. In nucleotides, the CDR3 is TGCGCCAGCAGCCCGGAGTCAACTAATGAAAAACTGTTTTTT. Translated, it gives CASSPESTNEKLFF.

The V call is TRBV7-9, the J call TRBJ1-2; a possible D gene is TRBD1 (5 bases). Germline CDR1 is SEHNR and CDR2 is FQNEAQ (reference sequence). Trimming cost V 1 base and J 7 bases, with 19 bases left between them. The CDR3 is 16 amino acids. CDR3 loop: CASSLVEGLWPVGYTF. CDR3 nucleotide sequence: TGTGCCAGCAGCTTAGTCGAGGGACTCTGGCCGGTTGGCTACACCTTC.

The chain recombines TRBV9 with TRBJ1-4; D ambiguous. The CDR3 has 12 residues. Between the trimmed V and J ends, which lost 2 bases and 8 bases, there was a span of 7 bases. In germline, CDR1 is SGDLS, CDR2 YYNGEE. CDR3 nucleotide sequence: TGTGCCAGCAGCGTGCCGGGGGAAAAACTGTTTTTT. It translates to CASSVPGEKLFF.

This chain's CDR3 is CASSTRQGRSNQPQHF. In DNA form, the CDR3 reads TGCGCCAGCAGCACCCGACAGGGTAGGAGCAATCAGCCCCAGCATTTT. The rearrangement joins TRBV4-1 to TRBJ1-5; the match to TRBD1 covers 7 bases. The ends lost 5 bases at V and 1 base at J; junction bases unmatched: 8. CDR1 is MGHRA and CDR2 is YSYEKL in the germline V gene. The CDR3 is 16 amino acids.

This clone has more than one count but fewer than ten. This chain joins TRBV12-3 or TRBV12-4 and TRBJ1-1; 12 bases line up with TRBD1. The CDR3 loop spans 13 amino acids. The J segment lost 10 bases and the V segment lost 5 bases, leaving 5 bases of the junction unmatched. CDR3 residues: CASSPGTGGRAFF. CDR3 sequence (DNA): TGTGCCAGCAGTCCCGGGACAGGGGGCCGAGCTTTCTTT.

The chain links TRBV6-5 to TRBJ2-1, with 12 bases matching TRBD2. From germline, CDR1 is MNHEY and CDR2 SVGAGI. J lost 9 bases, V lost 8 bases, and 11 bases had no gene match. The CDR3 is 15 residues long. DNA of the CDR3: TGTGCCAGCCTAAAGAGGACTAGCGGGGAAGGTGAGCAGTTCTTC. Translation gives CASLKRTSGEGEQFF.

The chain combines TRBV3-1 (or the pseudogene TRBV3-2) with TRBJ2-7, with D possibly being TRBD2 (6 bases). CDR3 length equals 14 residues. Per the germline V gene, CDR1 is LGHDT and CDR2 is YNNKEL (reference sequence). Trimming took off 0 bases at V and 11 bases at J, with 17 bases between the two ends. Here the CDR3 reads CASSQEGTAMAEYF. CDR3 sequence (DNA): TGTGCCAGCAGCCAAGAGGGGACTGCCATGGCGGAGTACTTC.

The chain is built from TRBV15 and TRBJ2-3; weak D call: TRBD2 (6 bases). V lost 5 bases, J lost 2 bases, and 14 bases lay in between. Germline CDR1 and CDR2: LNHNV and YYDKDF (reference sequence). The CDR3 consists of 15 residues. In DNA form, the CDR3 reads TGTGCCACCAGCCGAATTAGCGGATCCACAGATACGCAGTATTTT. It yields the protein CATSRISGSTDTQYF.

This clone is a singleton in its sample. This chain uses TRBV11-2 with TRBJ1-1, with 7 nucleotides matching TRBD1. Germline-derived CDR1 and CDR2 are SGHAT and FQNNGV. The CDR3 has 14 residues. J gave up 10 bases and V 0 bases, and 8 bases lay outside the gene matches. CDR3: CASSLDQGGHSAFF. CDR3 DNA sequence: TGTGCCAGCAGCTTAGATCAGGGGGGACACTCAGCTTTCTTT.

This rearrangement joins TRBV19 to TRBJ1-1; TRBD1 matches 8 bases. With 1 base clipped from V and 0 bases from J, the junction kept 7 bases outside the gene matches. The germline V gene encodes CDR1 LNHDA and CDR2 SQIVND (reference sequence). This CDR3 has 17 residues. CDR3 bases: TGTGCCAGTAGTATAGGGACAGGGAGGGTGATGAACACTGAAGCTTTCTTT. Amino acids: CASSIGTGRVMNTEAFF.

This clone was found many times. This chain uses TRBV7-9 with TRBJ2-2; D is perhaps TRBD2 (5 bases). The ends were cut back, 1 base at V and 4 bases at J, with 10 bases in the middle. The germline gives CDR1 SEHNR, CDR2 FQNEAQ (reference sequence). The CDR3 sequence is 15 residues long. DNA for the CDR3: TGTGCCAGCAGCTTAGTGGGAGCCGTCACCGGGGAGCTGTTTTTT. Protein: CASSLVGAVTGELFF.

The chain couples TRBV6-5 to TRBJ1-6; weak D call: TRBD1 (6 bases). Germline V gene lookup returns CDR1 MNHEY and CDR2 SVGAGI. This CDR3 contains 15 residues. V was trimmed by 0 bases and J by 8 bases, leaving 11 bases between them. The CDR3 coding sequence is TGTGCCAGCAGTTACTCCGGGACAATGGATTCACCCCTCCACTTT. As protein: CASSYSGTMDSPLHF.

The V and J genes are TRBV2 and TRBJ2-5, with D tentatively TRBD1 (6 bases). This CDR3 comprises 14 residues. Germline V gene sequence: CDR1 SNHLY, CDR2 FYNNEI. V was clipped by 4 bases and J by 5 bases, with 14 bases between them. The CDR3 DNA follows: TGTGCCAGCAGTGCGGGACAAATTGGGGAGACCCAGTACTTC. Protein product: CASSAGQIGETQYF.

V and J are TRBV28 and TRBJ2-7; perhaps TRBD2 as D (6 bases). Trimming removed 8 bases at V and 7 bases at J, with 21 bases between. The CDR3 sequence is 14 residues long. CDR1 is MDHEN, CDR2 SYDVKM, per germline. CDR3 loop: CASVLSGRIREQYF. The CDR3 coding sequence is TGTGCCAGCGTCCTTAGCGGTCGAATACGGGAGCAGTACTTC.

The CDR3 DNA is TGTGCCAGCAGCTTGGGGACAGGGTTATACGAGCAGTACTTC. Protein: CASSLGTGLYEQYF. The gene calls are TRBV5-6 and TRBJ2-7; 8 bases are a match to TRBD1. The ends lost 0 bases at V and 4 bases at J; junction bases unmatched: 3. The length of the CDR3 is 14 residues. Germline CDR1 reads SGHDT; CDR2 reads YYEEEE.

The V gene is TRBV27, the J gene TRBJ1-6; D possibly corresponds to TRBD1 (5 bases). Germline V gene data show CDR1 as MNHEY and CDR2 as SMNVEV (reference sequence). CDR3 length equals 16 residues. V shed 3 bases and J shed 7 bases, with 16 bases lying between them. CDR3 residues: CASSFSQGARNSPLHF. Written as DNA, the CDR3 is TGTGCCAGCAGTTTTTCCCAAGGGGCACGGAATTCACCCCTCCACTTT.

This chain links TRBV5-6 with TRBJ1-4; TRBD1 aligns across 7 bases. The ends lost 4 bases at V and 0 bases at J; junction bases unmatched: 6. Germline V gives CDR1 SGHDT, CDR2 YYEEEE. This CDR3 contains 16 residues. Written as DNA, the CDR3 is TGTGCCAGCAGCGAACTGGGGACAGCAACTAATGAAAAACTGTTTTTT. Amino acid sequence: CASSELGTATNEKLFF. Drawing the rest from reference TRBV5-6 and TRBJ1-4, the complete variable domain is DAGVTQSPTHLIKTRGQQVTLRCSPKSGHDTVSWYQQALGQGPQFIFQYYEEEERQRGNFPDRFSGHQFPNYSSELNVNALLLGDSALYLCASSELGTATNEKLFFGSGTQLSVL.

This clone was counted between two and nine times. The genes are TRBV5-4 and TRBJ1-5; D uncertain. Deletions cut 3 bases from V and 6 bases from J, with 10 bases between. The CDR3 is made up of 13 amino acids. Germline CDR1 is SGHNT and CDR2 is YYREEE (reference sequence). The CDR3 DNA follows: TGTGCCAGCAGCTCGGACTTGGGTCAGCCCCAGCATTTT. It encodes CASSSDLGQPQHF.

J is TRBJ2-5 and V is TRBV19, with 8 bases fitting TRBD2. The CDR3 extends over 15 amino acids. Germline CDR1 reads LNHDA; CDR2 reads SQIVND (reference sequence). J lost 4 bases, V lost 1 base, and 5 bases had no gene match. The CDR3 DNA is TGTGCCAGTAGTATAGTCCCCCTAGCGGGAGAGACCCAGTACTTC. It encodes CASSIVPLAGETQYF.

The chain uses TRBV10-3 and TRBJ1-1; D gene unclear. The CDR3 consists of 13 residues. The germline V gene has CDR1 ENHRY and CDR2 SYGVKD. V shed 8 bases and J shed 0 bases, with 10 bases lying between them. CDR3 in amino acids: CAIWAGMNTEAFF. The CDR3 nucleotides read TGTGCCATCTGGGCGGGGATGAACACTGAAGCTTTCTTT.